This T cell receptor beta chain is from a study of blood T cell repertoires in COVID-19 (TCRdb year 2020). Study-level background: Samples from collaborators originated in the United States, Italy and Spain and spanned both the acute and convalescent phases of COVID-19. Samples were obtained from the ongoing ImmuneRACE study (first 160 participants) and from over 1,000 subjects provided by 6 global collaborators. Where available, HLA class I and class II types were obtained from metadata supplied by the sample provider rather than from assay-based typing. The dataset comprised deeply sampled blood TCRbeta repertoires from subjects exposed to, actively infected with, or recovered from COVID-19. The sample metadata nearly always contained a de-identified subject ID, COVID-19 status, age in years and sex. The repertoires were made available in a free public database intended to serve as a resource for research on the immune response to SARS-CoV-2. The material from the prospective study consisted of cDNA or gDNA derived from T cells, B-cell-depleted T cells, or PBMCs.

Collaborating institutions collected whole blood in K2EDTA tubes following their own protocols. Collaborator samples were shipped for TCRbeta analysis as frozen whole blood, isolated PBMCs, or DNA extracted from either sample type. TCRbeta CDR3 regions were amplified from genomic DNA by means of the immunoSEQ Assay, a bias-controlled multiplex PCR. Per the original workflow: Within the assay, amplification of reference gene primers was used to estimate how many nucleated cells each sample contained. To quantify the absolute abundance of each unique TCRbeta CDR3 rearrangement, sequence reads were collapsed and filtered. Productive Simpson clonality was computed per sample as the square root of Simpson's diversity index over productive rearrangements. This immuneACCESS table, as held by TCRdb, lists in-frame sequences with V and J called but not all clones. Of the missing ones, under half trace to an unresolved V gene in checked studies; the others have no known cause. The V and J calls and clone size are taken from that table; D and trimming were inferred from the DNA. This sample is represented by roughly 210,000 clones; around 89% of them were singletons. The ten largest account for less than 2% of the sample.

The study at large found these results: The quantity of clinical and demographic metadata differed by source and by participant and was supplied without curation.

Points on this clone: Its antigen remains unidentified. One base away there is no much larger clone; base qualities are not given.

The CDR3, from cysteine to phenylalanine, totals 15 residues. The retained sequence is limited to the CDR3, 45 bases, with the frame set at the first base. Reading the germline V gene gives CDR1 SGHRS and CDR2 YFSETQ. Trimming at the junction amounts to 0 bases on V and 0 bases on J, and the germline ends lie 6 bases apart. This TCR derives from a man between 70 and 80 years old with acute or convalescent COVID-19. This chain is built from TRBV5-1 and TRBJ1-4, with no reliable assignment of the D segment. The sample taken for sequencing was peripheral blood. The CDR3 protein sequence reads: CASSLGGTTNEKLFF. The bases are TGCGCCAGCAGCTTGGGCGGAACAACTAATGAAAAACTGTTTTTT. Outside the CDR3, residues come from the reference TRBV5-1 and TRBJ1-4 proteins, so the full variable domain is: KAGVTQTPRYLIKTRGQQVTLSCSPISGHRSVSWYQQTPGQGLQFLFEYFSETQRNKGNFPGRFSGRQFSNSRSEMNVSTLELGDSALYLCASSLGGTTNEKLFFGSGTQLSVL.